Shown below are 6 T cell receptor beta chains from a single sample sequenced in a study of cytomegalovirus exposure and HLA in healthy donors. It was with 60 Vbeta and 13 Jbeta primers that the PCR ran. Profiled with immunoSEQ multiplex PCR; TCRdb holds only in-frame clones, not every one. Of approximately 200,000 clones in the sample, 79% were seen once. The sequenced sample consisted of PBMCs. Every receptor here comes from a girl aged 5 to 17 in good health and CMV-seropositive.

The rearrangement uses TRBV5-1 and TRBJ1-6; 7 nucleotides line up with TRBD1. With 4 bases clipped from V and 7 bases from J, the junction kept 8 bases outside the gene matches. Germline V gives CDR1 SGHRS, CDR2 YFSETQ. This CDR3 has 15 residues. The CDR3 protein is CASSIRQGSNSPLHF. CDR3 nucleotide sequence: TGCGCCAGCAGCATCCGACAGGGAAGCAATTCACCCCTCCACTTT.

This clone was seen only once. Written as DNA, the CDR3 is TGTGCCAGCAGCTTAGAAGGGGCAGGTTATAATTCACCCCTCCACTTT. Its protein product is CASSLEGAGYNSPLHF. This sequence joins TRBV7-9 and TRBJ1-6, with a possible D match to TRBD1 (5 bases). In germline, CDR1 is SEHNR, CDR2 FQNEAQ (reference sequence). This CDR3 region has 16 residues. Between the trimmed V and J ends, which lost 1 base and 4 bases, there was a span of 11 bases.

This chain joins TRBV10-1 and TRBJ2-2; D may be TRBD1 (6 bases). Germline CDR1 is WNHNN and CDR2 is SYGVQD (reference sequence). This CDR3 region has 15 residues. The V and J ends lost 2 bases and 6 bases respectively, with 13 bases between them. CDR3 residues: CASSEIEGDAGELFF. Written as DNA, the CDR3 is TGCGCCAGCAGTGAGATTGAGGGGGACGCCGGGGAGCTGTTTTTT.

The chain carries TRBV27 and TRBJ1-1; possibly TRBD1 for D (5 bases). Looked up from germline, CDR1 is MNHEY and CDR2 is SMNVEV (reference sequence). Trimming stripped 5 bases from V and 1 base from J, with 14 bases between. This CDR3 contains 15 residues. The CDR3 DNA reads as TGTGCCAGCAGTAACTCAGGGATGTGGAACACTGAAGCTTTCTTT. Its translation: CASSNSGMWNTEAFF.

This sequence joins TRBV27 and TRBJ1-1; 7 bases fit TRBD1. This CDR3 has 13 residues. In germline, CDR1 is MNHEY, CDR2 SMNVEV (reference sequence). The V and J ends lost 6 bases and 6 bases, in that order; junction bases with no gene match: 7. The CDR3 DNA reads TGTGCCAGCAGACAGGGGCATTCGTCTGAAGCTTTCTTT. This sequence encodes CASRQGHSSEAFF.

This chain connects TRBV5-6 to TRBJ2-7, with a tentative D call TRBD2 (6 bases). The V gene's germline CDR1 is SGHDT and CDR2 YYEEEE. The CDR3 has 13 residues. Trimming pared 6 bases from V and 4 bases from J, leaving 14 bases between. Written as DNA, the CDR3 is TGTGCCAGCAAGGTCTCTCTAGCGTACGAGCAGTACTTC. This sequence encodes CASKVSLAYEQYF.